What follows are 22 T cell receptor beta chains derived from one specimen sequenced in a study of blood T cells in healthy people across ages. Alongside a J-beta primer mix, a sample-barcoded 5' primer served in a second PCR lasting roughly 6 to 11 cycles. TCRdb independently ran MiXCR on the 5' RACE reads; one entry per CDR3 protein. This sample carries about 640,000 distinct CDR3 sequences, around 31% of them seen once, and the ten largest clones take 15% to 19%. Material: blood. The receptors here all came from an elderly woman in good health.

On this clonotype: This may arise from a read error, as a much more abundant clone is one base away. V usage is TRBV19 and J usage is TRBJ2-5; 11 nucleotides line up with TRBD2. In germline, CDR1 is LNHDA, CDR2 SQIVND (reference sequence). The CDR3 spans 15 residues. In DNA, the CDR3 is TGTGTCAGTAGTTCTAGCGGGGGGTCGCAAGAGACCCAGTACTTC. Its translation: CVSSSSGGSQETQYF. Using reference TRBV19 and TRBJ2-5 for the parts outside the CDR3, the full variable domain is DGGITQSPKYLFRKEGQNVTLSCEQNLNHDAMYWYRQDPGQGLRLIYYSQIVNDFQKGDIAEGYSVSREKKESFPLTVTSAQKNPTAFYLCVSSSSGGSQETQYFGPGTRLLVL.

Comments on this clonotype: This may come from a read error, since a much larger clone is one base off. This chain connects TRBV18 to TRBJ2-7, with D uncertain. CDR3 length equals 11 residues. Germline-derived CDR1 and CDR2 are KGHSH and LQKENI. The CDR3 loop is CASSPKNERYF. The CDR3 DNA sequence: TGTGCCAGCTCACCAAAGAACGAGCGGTACTTC. Full variable domain (remainder filled in from reference TRBV18 and TRBJ2-7): NAGVMQNPRHLVRRRGQEARLRCSPMKGHSHVYWYRQLPEEGLKFMVYLQKENIIDESGMPKERFSAEFPKEGPSILRIQQVVRGDSAAYFCASSPKNERYFGPGTRLTVT.

With respect to this clonotype: A much bigger clone sits one base away, suggesting this may be a read error. V and J are TRBV27 and TRBJ1-2, with D unresolved. Germline CDR1 reads MNHEY; CDR2 reads SMNVEV (reference sequence). This CDR3 has 12 amino acids. Written as DNA, the CDR3 is TGTGCCGGCAGTCGAGCGGGCTATGGCTACACCTTC. It encodes CAGSRAGYGYTF.

This clonotype was seen only a few times. This clone may be a read error of a much larger clone one base away. The rearrangement joins TRBV5-1 to TRBJ2-5; D perhaps matches TRBD2 (5 bases). CDR3 length: 14 residues. Trimming stripped 3 bases from V and 11 bases from J, with 20 bases between. CDR1 and CDR2 (germline): SGHRS, YFSETQ. The CDR3 spells CASSYRIPGNEQYF. The CDR3 coding sequence is TGCGCCAGCAGCTACCGGATTCCCGGGAATGAGCAGTACTTC.

This clonotype was counted many times. This chain connects TRBV4-2 to TRBJ1-6; 7 nucleotides line up with TRBD1. The junction had 6 bases not matched to a gene; V was cut back by 0 bases and J by 4 bases. The V gene's germline CDR1 is LGHNA and CDR2 YNFKEQ. The CDR3 has 17 amino acids. The CDR3 DNA reads as TGTGCCAGCAGCCAAGATCTGCCGGGACAGTATAATTCACCCCTCCACTTT. Its translation is CASSQDLPGQYNSPLHF.

This clonotype was counted between two and nine times. The gene calls are TRBV20-1 and TRBJ1-2, with 9 positions matching TRBD1. The germline gives CDR1 DFQATT, CDR2 SNEGSKA (reference sequence). Trimming cost V 3 bases and J 0 bases; bases outside gene matches: 8. The CDR3 is 16 residues long. The CDR3 bases are TGCAGTGCTAGGGAGTGGGGACAGGGATCTAACTATGGCTACACCTTC. Translating gives CSAREWGQGSNYGYTF.

In this sample, this clonotype turned up once. V gene TRBV19 combines with J gene TRBJ2-7; tentative D call: TRBD2 (5 bases). Germline CDR1 reads LNHDA; CDR2 reads SQIVND (reference sequence). V was trimmed by 6 bases and J by 3 bases, leaving 12 bases between them. The CDR3 consists of 13 residues. CDR3 residues: CASRPSGNYEQYF. In nucleotides, the CDR3 is TGTGCCAGTAGGCCTTCGGGGAACTACGAGCAGTACTTC.

This clonotype appeared a few times. The V call is TRBV20-1, the J call TRBJ1-5; possibly TRBD1 for D (5 bases). The CDR3 is 15 amino acids. Germline V lookup: CDR1 DFQATT, CDR2 SNEGSKA (reference sequence). V was pared by 3 bases and J by 4 bases, with 16 bases between. For the CDR3, the DNA is TGCAGTGCTAGGGACGGGGCCAGGGCAAATCAGCCCCAGCATTTT. Translation gives CSARDGARANQPQHF.

This clonotype was seen more than once but under ten times. The V call is TRBV7-2, the J call TRBJ2-1; D possibly corresponds to TRBD1 (5 bases). V lost 5 bases and J lost 6, with 17 bases in between. The germline CDR1 and CDR2 sequences are SGHTA and FQGNSA. The CDR3 is made up of 15 amino acids. CDR3 loop: CASSHRQGPINEQFF. In DNA, the CDR3 is TGTGCCAGCAGCCATCGTCAGGGTCCGATCAATGAGCAGTTCTTC.

This clonotype was seen repeatedly, ten times or more. The chain employs TRBV29-1 and TRBJ2-7, with 8 bases matching TRBD2. Germline loops: CDR1 SQVTM, CDR2 ANQGSEA. This CDR3 contains 13 residues. Trimming took 7 bases from V and 3 from J; bases not matched to a gene: 8. CDR3 protein: CSAAAGGNYEQYF. In DNA form, the CDR3 reads TGCAGCGCCGCGGCGGGAGGTAACTACGAGCAGTACTTC.

There are many counts of this clonotype. V usage is TRBV20-1 and J usage is TRBJ1-2, with 7 bases matching TRBD1. Germline CDR1 reads DFQATT; CDR2 reads SNEGSKA (reference sequence). This CDR3 is 14 amino acids long. V lost 0 bases and J lost 8; bases outside the gene matches: 9. The CDR3 DNA sequence: TGCAGTGCTAGAGATTTGAAGGGGGCGCGGGGCTACACCTTC. Its translation is CSARDLKGARGYTF.

This clonotype was found many times. The genes are TRBV6-1 and TRBJ2-3; 8 bases are a match to TRBD2. The CDR3 has 16 residues. The germline CDR1 and CDR2 sequences are MNHNS and SASEGT. The V gene end was trimmed by 5 bases and the J gene end by 2 bases; junction bases not matched to a gene: 9. The CDR3 DNA reads as TGTGCCAGCAGTCCAAGGGGCGGGGGGACCACAGATACGCAGTATTTT. Protein: CASSPRGGGTTDTQYF.

This clonotype appeared once. A much larger clone differs by one base, so this may be a read error. This rearrangement joins TRBV10-3 to TRBJ1-2; D possibly corresponds to TRBD1 (6 bases). The CDR3 loop spans 15 amino acids. Germline CDR1 and CDR2: ENHRY and SYGVKD. The chain's CDR3 is CAIKTSQGINCGYTF. CDR3 bases: TGTGCCATCAAAACCAGTCAGGGGATTAACTGTGGCTACACCTTC.

About this clonotype: With a much larger clone just one base away, this may be a read error. The genes are TRBV20-1 and TRBJ2-1; D perhaps matches TRBD2 (6 bases). CDR1 is DFQATT, CDR2 SNEGSKA, per germline (reference sequence). V was clipped by 1 base and J by 10 bases, with 17 bases between them. The CDR3 covers 14 residues. In nucleotides, the CDR3 is TGCAGTGCTAGAGCAGGGAGGTCCTCCTACGAGCAGTTCTTC. This translates into CSARAGRSSYEQFF.

This clonotype was seen at least ten times. The V and J genes are TRBV20-1 and TRBJ1-4; the D is unclear. The germline V gene has CDR1 DFQATT and CDR2 SNEGSKA (reference sequence). CDR3 size: 12 residues. V was shortened by 1 base and J by 8 bases, with 8 bases between the two germline ends. The CDR3 is CSARGPGEKLFF. In DNA, the CDR3 is TGCAGTGCTAGAGGTCCGGGGGAAAAACTGTTTTTT.

This clonotype was seen at least ten times. CDR3 loop: CASSDSLTQNIQYF. Written as DNA, the CDR3 is TGTGCCAGCAGTGACAGCCTAACCCAAAACATTCAGTACTTC. The rearrangement uses TRBV25-1 and TRBJ2-4; D is unresolved. This CDR3 comprises 14 residues. Germline V lookup: CDR1 MGHDK, CDR2 SYGVNS. V was clipped by 3 bases and J by 5 bases, with 11 bases between them.

Only a few counts were recorded for this clonotype. This may be a read error: a much more frequent sequence differs by one nucleotide. The rearrangement uses TRBV7-2 and TRBJ2-1; D is possibly TRBD2 (8 bases). Trimming cost V 3 bases and J 6 bases, with 24 bases left between them. CDR3 size: 18 residues. Germline values: CDR1 SGHTA, CDR2 FQGNSA. The CDR3 reads CASSFRGPGLGGRNEQFF. In DNA, the CDR3 is TGTGCCAGCAGCTTCAGGGGTCCGGGACTAGGGGGCCGCAATGAGCAGTTCTTC.

This clonotype was observed at least ten times. This chain connects TRBV7-9 to TRBJ2-5; D is perhaps TRBD1 (6 bases). Germline V gives CDR1 SEHNR, CDR2 FQNEAQ (reference sequence). V gave up 1 base and J gave up 1 base, with 13 bases separating them. This CDR3 is 16 amino acids long. The CDR3 sequence: CASSLEPGHIQETQYF. In DNA form, the CDR3 reads TGTGCCAGCAGCTTAGAGCCGGGACACATCCAAGAGACCCAGTACTTC.

There are many counts of this clonotype. This chain connects TRBV4-3 to TRBJ2-5, with D perhaps TRBD1 or TRBD2 (6 bases each). Deletions cut 0 bases from V and 5 bases from J, with 16 bases between. The CDR3 sequence is 16 residues long. The germline V gene encodes CDR1 LGHNA and CDR2 YSLEER. The DNA of the CDR3 is TGCGCCAGCAGCCAAGATCTACCGGGGGCCCGGGAGACCCAGTACTTC. Its protein product is CASSQDLPGARETQYF.

Many counts were recorded for this clonotype. The chain is built from TRBV7-9 and TRBJ2-3, with 9 bases identical to TRBD2. The V segment lost 3 bases and the J segment 4 bases; nucleotides outside the gene matches: 11. The germline gives CDR1 SEHNR, CDR2 FQNEAQ (reference sequence). The CDR3 is 17 residues long. CDR3 in amino acids: CASSFPRTSVSSDTQYF. CDR3 bases: TGTGCCAGCAGCTTTCCACGGACTAGCGTTTCCTCAGATACGCAGTATTTT.

V is TRBV10-2 and J is TRBJ2-5; TRBD2 matches at 11 bases. CDR3 length: 14 residues. V lost 6 bases, J lost 5 bases, and 5 bases stayed unmatched. Germline CDR1 and CDR2: WSHSY and SAAADI. The chain's CDR3 is CASRTSGNFETQYF. Here the CDR3 DNA reads TGCGCCAGCAGGACTAGCGGGAATTTTGAGACCCAGTACTTC.

As to this clonotype: A much larger clonotype is one base distant, so this may be a read error. The genes are TRBV2 and TRBJ1-1; D remains ambiguous. V lost 11 bases and J 0 bases, leaving 16 bases between the germline ends. The germline CDR1 and CDR2 sequences are SNHLY and FYNNEI. The CDR3 runs 14 residues. CDR3: CAGDIGPMNTEAFF. CDR3 sequence (DNA): TGTGCCGGCGACATCGGCCCGATGAACACTGAAGCTTTCTTT.